The rows below give T cell receptor beta chains drawn from one sample of a study of blood T cell repertoires in COVID-19. The protocol was immunoSEQ multiplex PCR, while the TCRdb copy is restricted to in-frame clones and leaves out a portion. The table records around 100,000 clones, roughly 85% of them present only once. Source material: peripheral blood. Receptors were obtained from a man aged 45-65 years in a cohort sampled during active COVID-19. Both conserved end residues are part of each CDR3. Fields, in order: D gene, J gene, V gene, clone size, CDR3 protein, CDR3 DNA. D genes are given only for firm matches. Expanded clones get a size class; other rows say once, few or many, or leave the size out.

d_call: -; j_call: TRBJ2-1; v_call: TRBV5-1; clone_size: -; cdr3_aa: CASSSEGVGEQFF; cdr3_nt: TGCGCCAGCAGCTCCGAGGGGGTCGGGGAGCAGTTCTTC
d_call: TRBD1; j_call: TRBJ1-5; v_call: TRBV9; clone_size: -; cdr3_aa: CASSVGRSWTGGYSNQPQHF; cdr3_nt: TGTGCCAGCAGCGTAGGGCGTTCCTGGACAGGAGGTTATAGCAATCAGCCCCAGCATTTT
d_call: TRBD1; j_call: TRBJ1-4; v_call: TRBV6-5; clone_size: -; cdr3_aa: CASEKTGLEKLFF; cdr3_nt: TGTGCCAGTGAGAAGACAGGGCTAGAAAAACTGTTTTTT
d_call: TRBD1; j_call: TRBJ1-2; v_call: TRBV5-4; clone_size: -; cdr3_aa: CASSLGTGGMRNGYTF; cdr3_nt: TGTGCCAGCAGCTTGGGGACAGGGGGGATGAGAAATGGCTACACCTTC
d_call: TRBD1; j_call: TRBJ1-2; v_call: TRBV6-1; clone_size: once; cdr3_aa: CASSEVGWGQGASGYTF; cdr3_nt: TGTGCCAGCAGTGAAGTTGGGTGGGGACAGGGGGCATCCGGCTACACCTTC
d_call: TRBD1; j_call: TRBJ1-1; v_call: TRBV4-1; clone_size: -; cdr3_aa: CASSPNTGANTEAFF; cdr3_nt: TGCGCCAGCAGCCCAAATACAGGGGCGAACACTGAAGCTTTCTTT
d_call: TRBD2; j_call: TRBJ2-1; v_call: TRBV11-3; clone_size: -; cdr3_aa: CASSPRSAGGQGEQFF; cdr3_nt: TGTGCCAGCAGCCCTCGCTCGGCGGGGGGGCAGGGTGAGCAGTTCTTC
d_call: TRBD2; j_call: TRBJ2-1; v_call: TRBV7-8; clone_size: -; cdr3_aa: CASSLAGGLDEQFF; cdr3_nt: TGTGCCAGCAGCTTAGCGGGAGGGTTAGATGAGCAGTTCTTC
d_call: -; j_call: TRBJ1-2; v_call: TRBV5-1; clone_size: -; cdr3_aa: CASSPETTPVSGYTF; cdr3_nt: TGCGCCAGCAGCCCAGAGACAACTCCCGTAAGCGGCTACACCTTC
d_call: TRBD1; j_call: TRBJ2-3; v_call: TRBV5-1; clone_size: -; cdr3_aa: CASSVTGGPDTQYF; cdr3_nt: TGCGCCAGCAGCGTAACAGGGGGCCCAGATACGCAGTATTTT
d_call: -; j_call: TRBJ1-6; v_call: TRBV28; clone_size: -; cdr3_aa: CASRLTQGLPSNSPLHF; cdr3_nt: TGTGCCAGCAGGCTAACACAGGGCTTGCCCTCCAATTCACCCCTCCACTTT
d_call: TRBD2; j_call: TRBJ2-3; v_call: TRBV5-1; clone_size: -; cdr3_aa: CASSSAGTLSTQYF; cdr3_nt: TGCGCCAGCAGCTCAGCGGGGACTTTAAGTACGCAGTATTTT
d_call: TRBD1; j_call: TRBJ2-5; v_call: TRBV9; clone_size: -; cdr3_aa: CASSVAQGAHQETQYF; cdr3_nt: TGTGCCAGCAGCGTAGCCCAGGGGGCGCACCAAGAGACCCAGTACTTC
d_call: -; j_call: TRBJ2-2; v_call: TRBV10-3; clone_size: -; cdr3_aa: CAISLQDTGELFF; cdr3_nt: TGTGCCATCAGCTTACAGGACACCGGGGAGCTGTTTTTT
d_call: TRBD2; j_call: TRBJ2-7; v_call: TRBV19; clone_size: -; cdr3_aa: CASSIGPSGGPRGEQYF; cdr3_nt: TGTGCCAGTAGTATCGGCCCTAGCGGGGGCCCCAGGGGGGAGCAGTACTTC
d_call: TRBD1; j_call: TRBJ2-5; v_call: TRBV20-1; clone_size: -; cdr3_aa: CSASPLSDREKETQYF; cdr3_nt: TGCAGTGCTAGTCCCCTCTCGGACAGGGAAAAAGAGACCCAGTACTTC
d_call: -; j_call: TRBJ1-5; v_call: TRBV6-6; clone_size: -; cdr3_aa: CASSSMTEINQPQHF; cdr3_nt: TGTGCCAGCAGTTCGATGACAGAAATCAATCAGCCCCAGCATTTT
d_call: TRBD1; j_call: TRBJ2-1; v_call: TRBV5-1; clone_size: -; cdr3_aa: CASSPARGTFDEQFF; cdr3_nt: TGCGCCAGCAGCCCGGCCAGGGGGACGTTCGATGAGCAGTTCTTC
d_call: TRBD1; j_call: TRBJ1-5; v_call: TRBV9; clone_size: -; cdr3_aa: CASSSGQINQPQHF; cdr3_nt: TGTGCCAGCAGCTCGGGACAGATTAATCAGCCCCAGCATTTT
d_call: TRBD2; j_call: TRBJ2-1; v_call: TRBV6-5; clone_size: -; cdr3_aa: CASSYSRRGGQNEQFF; cdr3_nt: TGTGCCAGCAGTTACTCACGGCGGGGGGGCCAAAATGAGCAGTTCTTC
d_call: TRBD1; j_call: TRBJ2-7; v_call: TRBV15; clone_size: -; cdr3_aa: CATSRNRDRGFSEQYF; cdr3_nt: TGTGCCACCAGCCGAAACCGGGACAGGGGTTTCTCCGAGCAGTACTTC
d_call: -; j_call: TRBJ1-1; v_call: TRBV6-5; clone_size: -; cdr3_aa: CASSYSYRNTEAFF; cdr3_nt: TGTGCCAGCAGTTACTCGTACAGGAACACTGAAGCTTTCTTT
d_call: -; j_call: TRBJ1-6; v_call: TRBV19; clone_size: -; cdr3_aa: CASSTSGVHSPLHF; cdr3_nt: TGTGCCAGTAGTACCTCCGGGGTCCATTCACCCCTCCACTTT
d_call: TRBD2; j_call: TRBJ2-3; v_call: TRBV6-2/TRBV6-3; clone_size: -; cdr3_aa: CASSSFGTSGGTDTQYF; cdr3_nt: TGTGCCAGCAGTTCGTTCGGGACTAGCGGGGGCACAGATACGCAGTATTTT
d_call: TRBD1; j_call: TRBJ1-5; v_call: TRBV28; clone_size: -; cdr3_aa: CASSFRGPQGLNQPQHF; cdr3_nt: TGTGCCAGCAGTTTTAGGGGGCCCCAGGGCCTCAATCAGCCCCAGCATTTT
d_call: TRBD1; j_call: TRBJ1-4; v_call: TRBV3-1/TRBV3-2; clone_size: -; cdr3_aa: CASSQGTGWDEKLFF; cdr3_nt: TGTGCCAGCAGCCAGGGGACAGGGTGGGACGAAAAACTGTTTTTT
d_call: TRBD1; j_call: TRBJ1-5; v_call: TRBV6-5; clone_size: -; cdr3_aa: CASSYFPGGQPQHF; cdr3_nt: TGTGCCAGCAGTTACTTCCCAGGGGGCCAGCCCCAGCATTTT
d_call: TRBD2; j_call: TRBJ2-3; v_call: TRBV5-1; clone_size: -; cdr3_aa: CASSLSRGASDTQYF; cdr3_nt: TGCGCCAGCAGCCTCTCGCGGGGGGCGTCGGATACGCAGTATTTT
d_call: -; j_call: TRBJ2-5; v_call: TRBV15; clone_size: once; cdr3_aa: CATSRDKRGGRAQYF; cdr3_nt: TGTGCCACCAGCAGAGATAAGAGGGGGGGTAGGGCCCAGTACTTC
d_call: -; j_call: TRBJ2-3; v_call: TRBV2; clone_size: -; cdr3_aa: CASSEVRTDTQYF; cdr3_nt: TGTGCCAGCAGTGAAGTCAGAACGGATACGCAGTATTTT
d_call: -; j_call: TRBJ2-3; v_call: TRBV25-1; clone_size: -; cdr3_aa: CASNQGRFSTDTQYF; cdr3_nt: TGTGCCAGCAACCAGGGTAGATTTAGCACAGATACGCAGTATTTT
d_call: -; j_call: TRBJ1-3; v_call: TRBV3-1/TRBV3-2; clone_size: -; cdr3_aa: CASSLNEPGNTIYF; cdr3_nt: TGTGCCAGCAGCCTCAACGAGCCGGGAAACACCATATATTTT
d_call: -; j_call: TRBJ2-4; v_call: TRBV7-2; clone_size: few; cdr3_aa: CASSLRLGAEANIQYF; cdr3_nt: TGTGCCAGCAGCTTAAGATTGGGGGCCGAAGCAAACATTCAGTACTTC
d_call: -; j_call: TRBJ1-5; v_call: TRBV27; clone_size: -; cdr3_aa: CASSKGRGGNQPQHF; cdr3_nt: TGTGCCAGCAGTAAAGGCAGGGGAGGCAATCAGCCCCAGCATTTT
d_call: -; j_call: TRBJ2-2; v_call: TRBV7-3; clone_size: once; cdr3_aa: CASSPQGTANTGELFF; cdr3_nt: TGTGCCAGCAGCCCTCAGGGGACCGCGAACACCGGGGAGCTGTTTTTT
d_call: -; j_call: TRBJ1-4; v_call: TRBV6-6; clone_size: -; cdr3_aa: CASSPLAGIGEKLFF; cdr3_nt: TGTGCCAGCAGTCCCCTGGCAGGGATAGGAGAAAAACTGTTTTTT